This section outlines one TCR beta chain sequence together with its context. Antigen specificity is unknown. The data belong to a study of PD-1 blockade in classical Hodgkin lymphoma. Background on the study: Intravenous delivery of nivolumab at 3 mg/kg to patients occurred every 2 weeks.

Regarding the study as a whole: Why the repertoires differ is still unclear, perhaps disease activity or prior therapy. Newly diagnosed patients had baseline TCR diversity that was reportedly lower than that of healthy donors.

Each patient relapsed following autologous stem cell transplantation, and prior brentuximab vedotin exposure differed. Best responses fell into complete response, partial response or progressive disease. Germline loops: CDR1 MDHEN, CDR2 SYDVKM. Trimming removed 6 bases from V and 1 base from J, with 8 bases in between. This CDR3 spans 13 amino acids. Using immunoSEQ multiplex PCR, the repertoire was profiled, and TCRdb retains in-frame clones only, with some absent. The profile shows some 64,000 clones, 88% of them singletons. This sequence was found in a human donor with classical Hodgkin lymphoma. The rearrangement links TRBV28 to TRBJ2-3; possible D gene TRBD1, 5 bases. The sample here was peripheral blood mononuclear cells (PBMCs), taken at baseline. For the CDR3, the DNA is TGTGCCAGCAGCTCCAGGGGCACAGATACGCAGTATTTT. Encoded protein: CASSSRGTDTQYF.